This TCR beta chain comes out of a study of identical twins. Study results and caveats: Low generation-probability sequences were in excess among twin-shared out-of-frame alpha sequences. Out-of-frame beta sequences exhibited a weaker degree of excess twin sharing.

The CDR3 sequence is 14 residues long. Germline CDR1 KGHDR, CDR2 SFDVKD. The germline V and J ends were trimmed by 4 bases and 6 bases, with 12 bases remaining between them. The cDNA had a unique molecular identifier and a template-switch universal primer site. MiXCR was run by TCRdb on the 5' RACE reads, yielding one entry per CDR3 protein. The sample includes fewer than 550,000 distinct CDR3 sequences, around 15% of them seen just once. With respect to this clonotype: What it recognizes is unknown.

The sample was also reused in another study, on yellow fever vaccine responses in identical twins. That work contributes: Twins' vaccine T cell response reportedly gave the appearance of partial convergence and partial personalization.

This chain uses TRBV24-1 with TRBJ2-1; possible D gene TRBD2, 6 bases. The sequencing sample was made of CD4+ T cells sorted from blood. The sequence came from a woman aged 18-30 years in good health. CDR3: CATSDPGLPNEQFF. The CDR3, as DNA: TGTGCCACCAGTGACCCGGGACTCCCCAATGAGCAGTTCTTC.